This entry concerns a single T cell receptor beta chain. The antigen remains unidentified. The data are from a study of T cell responses to AZD1222 COVID-19 vaccine. Study results and caveats: Sampling that yielded the repertoires occurred only after the peak T cell response. Recipients of AZD1222 seropositive at baseline numbered only five or six. Two AZD1222 doses significantly raised spike-specific TCR breadth and depth over controls. Females made up more of the donors, who were largely white British, and clonal diversity may have come out too low.

The CDR3 runs to 13 residues. V was pared by 0 bases and J by 7 bases, with 7 bases between. The repertoire was sequenced with immunoSEQ multiplex PCR; TCRdb's copy has only in-frame clones and lacks some. The sample yields over 70,000 clones, about 91% seen once. The TCR sequence derives from an adult in good health. Sequencing was performed on peripheral blood, taken on day 0 of MenACWY control vaccination. The gene calls are TRBV12-3 or TRBV12-4 and TRBJ1-5, with D unclear. In DNA, the CDR3 is TGTGCCAGCAGTTTAGCAGGGAAGCAGCCCCAGCATTTT. Protein: CASSLAGKQPQHF.